This T cell receptor (beta chain) was identified during a study of blood T cell repertoires in COVID-19 (dated by TCRdb to 2019 to 2021). Broadly, across the study: Samples covering the acute and convalescent phases of COVID-19 were provided by collaborators in the United States, Italy and Spain. A de-identified subject ID, COVID-19 status, age in years and sex were almost always included in the sample metadata. Samples were obtained from the ongoing ImmuneRACE study (first 160 participants) and from some 1,200 subjects provided by 6 global collaborators. The dataset comprised deeply sampled blood TCRbeta repertoires from subjects exposed to, actively infected with, or recovered from COVID-19. Where available, HLA class I and class II types were obtained from metadata supplied by the sample provider rather than from assay-based typing. The prospective study material was composed of cDNA or gDNA derived from T cells, B-cell-depleted T cells, or PBMCs. The repertoires were made available in a free public database intended to serve as a resource for research on the immune response to SARS-CoV-2.

Clipping removes 5 bases from V and 7 bases from J, with 7 as the unmatched junction base count. The CDR3 spans 13 residues, from the cysteine through the phenylalanine. The CDR3 DNA has 39 bases and is translated from base 1. The germline V gene sets CDR1 to SNHLY and CDR2 to FYNNEI. On this clone: The specificity of this receptor is unknown. No much larger clone is present one base from it, and per-base qualities are unavailable.

The collaborating institutions used their own protocols to collect whole blood in K2EDTA tubes. For TCRbeta analysis, collaborator samples were shipped as frozen whole blood, as isolated PBMCs, or as DNA extracted from either sample type. Beyond this particular receptor, the publication reports: The quantity of clinical and demographic metadata differed by source and by participant and was supplied without curation.

The immunoSEQ Assay, a bias-controlled multiplex PCR, was used to amplify TCRbeta CDR3 regions from genomic DNA. The paper's data handling went like this. Within the assay, amplification of reference gene primers was used to estimate how many nucleated cells each sample contained. To quantify the absolute abundance of each unique TCRbeta CDR3 rearrangement, sequence reads were collapsed and filtered. Productive Simpson clonality was computed per sample as the square root of Simpson's diversity index over productive rearrangements. TCRdb mirrors the immuneACCESS table, restricted to in-frame sequences. Some clones are absent from its copies; in checked studies, under half trace to an unresolved V gene, and the reason for the others is unknown. V and J calls and clone size are copied from that table; D and trimming were computed from the DNA. The sample has roughly 50,000 clones on record, about nine tenths of them singletons. The ten largest clones capture 13% to 15% of the sample.

Sequencing used peripheral blood. The sequence links TRBV2 to TRBJ2-7; 8 nucleotides in the junction match TRBD1. The TCR originated in a woman aged 60-70 years with active COVID-19. At the DNA level, the sequence is TGTGCCAGCAGTTTCGACAGGGGCTTGGAGCAGTACTTC. Its protein is CASSFDRGLEQYF.